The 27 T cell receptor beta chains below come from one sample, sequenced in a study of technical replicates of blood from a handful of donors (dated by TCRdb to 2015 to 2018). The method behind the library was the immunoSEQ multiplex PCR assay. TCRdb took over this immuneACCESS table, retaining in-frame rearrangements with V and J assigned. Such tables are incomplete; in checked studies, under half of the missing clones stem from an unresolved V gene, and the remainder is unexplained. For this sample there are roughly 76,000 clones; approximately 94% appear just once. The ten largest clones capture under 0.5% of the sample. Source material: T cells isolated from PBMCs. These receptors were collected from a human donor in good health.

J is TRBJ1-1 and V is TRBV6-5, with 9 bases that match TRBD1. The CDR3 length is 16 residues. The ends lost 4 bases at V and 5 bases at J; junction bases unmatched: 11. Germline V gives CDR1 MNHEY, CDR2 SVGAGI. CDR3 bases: TGTGCCAGCAGTTTTATAACCGGGACAGGGTGGACTGAAGCTTTCTTT. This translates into CASSFITGTGWTEAFF.

CDR3 in amino acids: CASSVAYGGSSYNEQFF. The CDR3, as DNA: TGTGCCAGCAGCGTAGCTTACGGAGGGAGCTCCTACAATGAGCAGTTCTTC. V gene TRBV9 combines with J gene TRBJ2-1; the D gene is possibly TRBD2 (6 bases). Germline CDR1 and CDR2: SGDLS and YYNGEE. The CDR3 consists of 17 residues. V was pared by 0 bases and J by 0 bases, with 13 bases between.

The CDR3 nucleotides are TGCGCCAGCAGCTTGGATGGAGGGAGCGGGGAGCTGTTTTTT. It specifies CASSLDGGSGELFF. The chain is built from TRBV5-1 and TRBJ2-2, with D perhaps TRBD2 (6 bases). The CDR3 extends over 14 amino acids. Germline loops: CDR1 SGHRS, CDR2 YFSETQ. V gave up 0 bases and J gave up 7 bases, with 10 bases separating them.

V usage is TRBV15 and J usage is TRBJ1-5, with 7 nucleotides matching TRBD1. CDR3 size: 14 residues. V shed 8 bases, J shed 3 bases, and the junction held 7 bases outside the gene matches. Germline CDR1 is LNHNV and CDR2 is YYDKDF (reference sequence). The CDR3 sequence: CATSVTGANQPQHF. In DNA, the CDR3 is TGTGCCACCTCTGTAACAGGGGCCAATCAGCCCCAGCATTTT.

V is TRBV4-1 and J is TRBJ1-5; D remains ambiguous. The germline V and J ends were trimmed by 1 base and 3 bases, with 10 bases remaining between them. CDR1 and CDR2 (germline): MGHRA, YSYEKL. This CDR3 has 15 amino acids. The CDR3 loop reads CASSQVAGYNQPQHF. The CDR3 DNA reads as TGCGCCAGCAGCCAAGTGGCAGGCTACAATCAGCCCCAGCATTTT.

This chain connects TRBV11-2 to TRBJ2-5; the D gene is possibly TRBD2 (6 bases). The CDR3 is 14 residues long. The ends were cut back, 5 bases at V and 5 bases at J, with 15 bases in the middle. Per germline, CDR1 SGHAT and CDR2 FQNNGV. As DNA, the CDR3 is TGTGCCAGCAGCCGAGGTCGGGACTGGGAGACCCAGTACTTC. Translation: CASSRGRDWETQYF.

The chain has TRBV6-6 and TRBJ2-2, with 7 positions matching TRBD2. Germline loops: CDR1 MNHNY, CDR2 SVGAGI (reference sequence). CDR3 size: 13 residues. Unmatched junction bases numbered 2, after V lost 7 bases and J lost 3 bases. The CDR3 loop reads CASTSGDTGELFF. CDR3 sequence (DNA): TGTGCCAGCACTAGCGGAGACACCGGGGAGCTGTTTTTT.

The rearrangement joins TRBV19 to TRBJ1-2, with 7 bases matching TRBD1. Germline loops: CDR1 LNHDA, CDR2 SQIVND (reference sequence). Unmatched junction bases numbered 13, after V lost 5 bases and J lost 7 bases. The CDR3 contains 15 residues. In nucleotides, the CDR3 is TGTGCCAGTAGTGTCATTTCGACAGGGCCGGGTGGCTACACCTTC. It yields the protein CASSVISTGPGGYTF.

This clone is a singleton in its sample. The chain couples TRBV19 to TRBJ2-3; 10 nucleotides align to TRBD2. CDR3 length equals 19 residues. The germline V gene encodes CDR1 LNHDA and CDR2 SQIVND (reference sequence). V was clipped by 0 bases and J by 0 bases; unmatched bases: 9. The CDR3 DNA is TGTGCCAGTAGTATAGATCTTTCCCCTAGCGGGAGCAGCACAGATACGCAGTATTTT. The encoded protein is CASSIDLSPSGSSTDTQYF.

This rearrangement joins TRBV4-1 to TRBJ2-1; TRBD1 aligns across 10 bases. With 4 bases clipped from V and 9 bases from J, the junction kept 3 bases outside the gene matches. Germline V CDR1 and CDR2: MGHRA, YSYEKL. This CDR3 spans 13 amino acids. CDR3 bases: TGCGCCAGCAGCCGACAGGGGGCCGGTGAGCAGTTCTTC. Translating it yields CASSRQGAGEQFF.

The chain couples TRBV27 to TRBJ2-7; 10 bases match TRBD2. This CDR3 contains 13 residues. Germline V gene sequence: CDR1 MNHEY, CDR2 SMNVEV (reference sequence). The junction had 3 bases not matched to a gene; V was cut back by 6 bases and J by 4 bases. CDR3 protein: CASSLAGVYEQYF. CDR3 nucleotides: TGTGCCAGCAGCCTAGCGGGAGTTTACGAGCAGTACTTC.

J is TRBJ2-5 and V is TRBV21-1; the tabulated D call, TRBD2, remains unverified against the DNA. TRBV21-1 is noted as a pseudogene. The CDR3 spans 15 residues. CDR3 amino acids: CASSKSPRVEETQYF. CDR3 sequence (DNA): TGTGCCAGCAGCAAATCTCCCCGGGTGGAGGAGACCCAGTACTTC.

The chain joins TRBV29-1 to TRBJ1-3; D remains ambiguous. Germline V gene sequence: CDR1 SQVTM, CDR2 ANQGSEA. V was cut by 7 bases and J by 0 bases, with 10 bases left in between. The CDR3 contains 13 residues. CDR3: CSASLSSGNTIYF. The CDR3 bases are TGCAGCGCAAGCCTTAGCTCTGGAAACACCATATATTTT.

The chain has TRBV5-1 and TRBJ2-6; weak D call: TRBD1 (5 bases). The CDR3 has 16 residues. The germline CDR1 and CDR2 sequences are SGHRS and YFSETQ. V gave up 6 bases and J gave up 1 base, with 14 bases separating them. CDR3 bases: TGCGCCAGCACTCTTACAGGATCTTCTGGGGCCAACGTCCTGACTTTC. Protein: CASTLTGSSGANVLTF. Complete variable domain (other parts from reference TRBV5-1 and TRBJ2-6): KAGVTQTPRYLIKTRGQQVTLSCSPISGHRSVSWYQQTPGQGLQFLFEYFSETQRNKGNFPGRFSGRQFSNSRSEMNVSTLELGDSALYLCASTLTGSSGANVLTFGAGSRLTVL.

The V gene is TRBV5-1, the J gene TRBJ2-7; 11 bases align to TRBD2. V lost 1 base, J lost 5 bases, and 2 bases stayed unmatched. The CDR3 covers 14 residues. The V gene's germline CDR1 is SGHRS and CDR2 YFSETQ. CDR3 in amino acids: CASSLTSGRHEQYF. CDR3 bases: TGCGCCAGCAGCTTGACTAGCGGGAGACACGAGCAGTACTTC.

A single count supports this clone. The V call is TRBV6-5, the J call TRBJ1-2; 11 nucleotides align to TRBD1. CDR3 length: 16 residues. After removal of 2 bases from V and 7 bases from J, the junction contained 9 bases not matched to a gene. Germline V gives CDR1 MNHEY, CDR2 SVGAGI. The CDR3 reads CASSYDKRTGGSGYTF. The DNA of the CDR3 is TGTGCCAGCAGTTACGATAAAAGGACAGGGGGCTCTGGCTACACCTTC.

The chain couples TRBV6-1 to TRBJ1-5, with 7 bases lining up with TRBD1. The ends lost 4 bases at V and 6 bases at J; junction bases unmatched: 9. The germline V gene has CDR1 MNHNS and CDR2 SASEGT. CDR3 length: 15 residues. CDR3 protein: CASSGVSQGGQPQHF. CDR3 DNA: TGTGCCAGCAGTGGCGTGTCCCAGGGGGGTCAGCCCCAGCATTTT.

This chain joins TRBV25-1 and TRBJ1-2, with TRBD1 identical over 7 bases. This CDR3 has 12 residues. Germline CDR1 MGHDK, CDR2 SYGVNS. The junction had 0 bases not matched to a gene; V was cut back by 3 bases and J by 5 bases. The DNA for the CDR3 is TGTGCCAGCAGTGACAGGGGGTATGGCTACACCTTC. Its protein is CASSDRGYGYTF.

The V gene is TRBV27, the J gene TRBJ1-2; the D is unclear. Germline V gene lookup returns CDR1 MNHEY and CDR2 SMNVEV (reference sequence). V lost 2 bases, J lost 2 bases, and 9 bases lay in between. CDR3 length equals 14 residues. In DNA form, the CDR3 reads TGTGCCAGCAGTTTAGATCGGGGAAACTATGGCTACACCTTC. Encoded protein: CASSLDRGNYGYTF.

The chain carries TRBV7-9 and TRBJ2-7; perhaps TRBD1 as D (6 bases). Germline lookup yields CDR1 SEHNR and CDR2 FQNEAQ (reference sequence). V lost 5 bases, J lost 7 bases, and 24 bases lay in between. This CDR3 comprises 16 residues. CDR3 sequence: CASSPKGVVGEEEQYF. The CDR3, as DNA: TGTGCCAGCAGCCCCAAGGGGGTAGTGGGAGAGGAGGAGCAGTACTTC.

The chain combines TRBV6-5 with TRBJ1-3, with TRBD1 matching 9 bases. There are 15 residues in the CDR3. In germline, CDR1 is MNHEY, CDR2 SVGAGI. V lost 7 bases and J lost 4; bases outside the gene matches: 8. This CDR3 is CASKEGGQGGNTIYF. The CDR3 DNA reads TGTGCCAGCAAAGAAGGGGGACAGGGCGGAAACACCATATATTTT.

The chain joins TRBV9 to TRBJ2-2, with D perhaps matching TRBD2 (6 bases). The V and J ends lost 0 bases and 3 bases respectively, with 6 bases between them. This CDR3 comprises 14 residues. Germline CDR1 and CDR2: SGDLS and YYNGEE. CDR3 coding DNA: TGTGCCAGCAGCGTAGGGAGGGACACCGGGGAGCTGTTTTTT. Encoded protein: CASSVGRDTGELFF. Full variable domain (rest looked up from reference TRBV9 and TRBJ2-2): DSGVTQTPKHLITATGQRVTLRCSPRSGDLSVYWYQQSLDQGLQFLIQYYNGEERAKGNILERFSAQQFPDLHSELNLSSLELGDSALYFCASSVGRDTGELFFGEGSRLTVL.

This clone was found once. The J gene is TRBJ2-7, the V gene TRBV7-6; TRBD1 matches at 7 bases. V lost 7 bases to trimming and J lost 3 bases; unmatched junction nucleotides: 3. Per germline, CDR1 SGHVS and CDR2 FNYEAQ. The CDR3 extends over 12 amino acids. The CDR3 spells CASNRQGYEQYF. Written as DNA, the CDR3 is TGTGCCAGCAATCGACAGGGCTACGAGCAGTACTTC. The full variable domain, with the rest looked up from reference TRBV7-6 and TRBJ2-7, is GAGVSQSPRYKVTKRGQDVALRCDPISGHVSLYWYRQALGQGPEFLTYFNYEAQQDKSGLPNDRFSAERPEGSISTLTIQRTEQRDSAMYRCASNRQGYEQYFGPGTRLTVT.

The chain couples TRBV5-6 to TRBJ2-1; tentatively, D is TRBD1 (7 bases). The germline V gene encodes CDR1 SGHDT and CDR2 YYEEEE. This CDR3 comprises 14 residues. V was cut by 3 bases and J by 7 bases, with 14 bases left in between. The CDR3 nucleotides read TGTGCCAGCAGCTCCCCAGGGGGGACTAATGAGCAGTTCTTC. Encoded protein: CASSSPGGTNEQFF.

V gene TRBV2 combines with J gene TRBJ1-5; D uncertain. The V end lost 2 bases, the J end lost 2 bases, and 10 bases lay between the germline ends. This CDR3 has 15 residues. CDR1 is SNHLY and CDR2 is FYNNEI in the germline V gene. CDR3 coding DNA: TGTGCCAGCAGTGAATACGGGGAGGGCAATCAGCCCCAGCATTTT. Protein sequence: CASSEYGEGNQPQHF.

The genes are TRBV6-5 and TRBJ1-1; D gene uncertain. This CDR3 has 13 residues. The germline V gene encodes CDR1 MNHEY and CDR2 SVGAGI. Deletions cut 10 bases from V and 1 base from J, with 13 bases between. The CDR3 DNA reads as TGTGCCATAAGGATAGCGGCGAACACTGAAGCTTTCTTT. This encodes CAIRIAANTEAFF.

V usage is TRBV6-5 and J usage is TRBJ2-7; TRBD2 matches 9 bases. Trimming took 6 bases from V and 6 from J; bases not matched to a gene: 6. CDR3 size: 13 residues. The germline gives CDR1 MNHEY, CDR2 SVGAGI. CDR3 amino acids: CASRGLASGEQYF. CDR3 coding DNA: TGTGCCAGCAGGGGACTAGCATCAGGCGAGCAGTACTTC.